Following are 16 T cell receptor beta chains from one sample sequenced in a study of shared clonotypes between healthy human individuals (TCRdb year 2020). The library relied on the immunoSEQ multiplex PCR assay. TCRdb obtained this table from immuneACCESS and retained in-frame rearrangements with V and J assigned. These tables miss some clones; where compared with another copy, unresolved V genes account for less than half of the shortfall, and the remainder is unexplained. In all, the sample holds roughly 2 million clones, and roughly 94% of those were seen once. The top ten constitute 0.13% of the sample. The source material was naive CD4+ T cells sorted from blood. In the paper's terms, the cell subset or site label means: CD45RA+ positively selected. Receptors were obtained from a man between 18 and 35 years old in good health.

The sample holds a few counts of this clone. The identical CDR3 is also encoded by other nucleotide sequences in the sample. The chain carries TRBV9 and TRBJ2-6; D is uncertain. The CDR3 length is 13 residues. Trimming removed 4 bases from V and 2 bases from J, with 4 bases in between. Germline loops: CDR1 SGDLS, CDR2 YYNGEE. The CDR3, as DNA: TGTGCCAGCAGCCCCGCTGGGGCCAACGTCCTGACTTTC. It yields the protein CASSPAGANVLTF.

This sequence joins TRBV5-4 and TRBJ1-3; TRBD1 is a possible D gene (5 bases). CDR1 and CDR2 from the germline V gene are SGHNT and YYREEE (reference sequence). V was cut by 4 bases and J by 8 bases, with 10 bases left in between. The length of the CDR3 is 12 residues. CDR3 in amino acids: CASSPQGDTIYF. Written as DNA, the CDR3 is TGTGCCAGCAGCCCCCAGGGTGACACCATATATTTT. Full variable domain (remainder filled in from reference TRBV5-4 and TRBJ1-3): ETGVTQSPTHLIKTRGQQVTLRCSSQSGHNTVSWYQQALGQGPQFIFQYYREEENGRGNFPPRFSGLQFPNYSSELNVNALELDDSALYLCASSPQGDTIYFGEGSWLTVV.

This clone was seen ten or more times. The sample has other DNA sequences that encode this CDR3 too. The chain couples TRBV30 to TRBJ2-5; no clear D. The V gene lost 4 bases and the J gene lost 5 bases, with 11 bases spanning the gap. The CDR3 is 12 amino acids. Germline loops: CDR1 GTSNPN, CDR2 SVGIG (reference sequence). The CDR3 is CAWTTNSETQYF. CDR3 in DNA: TGTGCCTGGACCACCAACTCTGAGACCCAGTACTTC. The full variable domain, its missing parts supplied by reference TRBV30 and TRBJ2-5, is SQTIHQWPATLVQPVGSPLSLECTVEGTSNPNLYWYRQAAGRGLQLLFYSVGIGQISSEVPQNLSASRPQDRQFILSSKKLLLSDSGFYLCAWTTNSETQYFGPGTRLLVL.

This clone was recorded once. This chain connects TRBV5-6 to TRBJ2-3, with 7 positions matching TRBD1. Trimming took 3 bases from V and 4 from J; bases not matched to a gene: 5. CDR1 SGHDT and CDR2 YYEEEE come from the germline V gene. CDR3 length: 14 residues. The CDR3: CASSSTGSADTQYF. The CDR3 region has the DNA TGTGCCAGCAGCTCGACAGGGAGCGCAGATACGCAGTATTTT.

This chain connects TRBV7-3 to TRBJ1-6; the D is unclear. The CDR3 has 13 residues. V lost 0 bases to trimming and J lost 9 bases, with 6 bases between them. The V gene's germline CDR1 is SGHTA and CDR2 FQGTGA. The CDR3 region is CASSLTFGSPLHF. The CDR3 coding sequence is TGTGCCAGCAGCTTAACTTTCGGTTCACCCCTCCACTTT.

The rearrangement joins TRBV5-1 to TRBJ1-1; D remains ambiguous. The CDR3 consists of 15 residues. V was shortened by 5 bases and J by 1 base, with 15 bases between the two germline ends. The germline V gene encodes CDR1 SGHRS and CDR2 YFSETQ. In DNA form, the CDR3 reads TGCGCCAGCAGGTCCTCACGACCGGAGAACACTGAAGCTTTCTTT. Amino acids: CASRSSRPENTEAFF.

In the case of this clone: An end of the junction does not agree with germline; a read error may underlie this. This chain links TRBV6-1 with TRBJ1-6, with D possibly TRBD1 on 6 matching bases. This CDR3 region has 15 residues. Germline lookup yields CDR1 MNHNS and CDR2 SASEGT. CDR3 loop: CASSEGQNFNSPLHF. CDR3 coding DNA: TGTGCCAGCAGCGAAGGACAGAATTTTAATTCACCCCTCCACTTT.

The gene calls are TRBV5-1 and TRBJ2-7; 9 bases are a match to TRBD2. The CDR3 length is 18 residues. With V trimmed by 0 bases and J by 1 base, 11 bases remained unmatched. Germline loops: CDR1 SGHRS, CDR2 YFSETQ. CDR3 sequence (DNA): TGCGCCAGCAGCTTGGCGGTAGCGGGAGTATCGGGGTCCTACGAGCAGTACTTC. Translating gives CASSLAVAGVSGSYEQYF.

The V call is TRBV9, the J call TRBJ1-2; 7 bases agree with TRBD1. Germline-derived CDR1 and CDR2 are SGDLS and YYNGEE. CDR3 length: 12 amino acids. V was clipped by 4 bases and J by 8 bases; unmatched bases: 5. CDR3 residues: CASSLTGSGYTF. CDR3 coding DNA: TGTGCCAGCAGCCTGACAGGGAGCGGCTACACCTTC.

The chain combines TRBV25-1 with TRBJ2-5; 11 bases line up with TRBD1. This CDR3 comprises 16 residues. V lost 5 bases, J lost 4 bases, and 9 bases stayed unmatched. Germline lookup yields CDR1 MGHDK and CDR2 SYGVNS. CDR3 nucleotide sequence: TGTGCCAGCAGTACCATGGACAGGGGGCGGGGAGAGACCCAGTACTTC. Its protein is CASSTMDRGRGETQYF.

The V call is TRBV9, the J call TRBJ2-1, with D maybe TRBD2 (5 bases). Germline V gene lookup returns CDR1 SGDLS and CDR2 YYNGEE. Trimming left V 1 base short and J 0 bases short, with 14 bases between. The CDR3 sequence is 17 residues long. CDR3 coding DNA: TGTGCCAGCAGCGTAAGGTGGACTTCGAGCTCCTACAATGAGCAGTTCTTC. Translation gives CASSVRWTSSSYNEQFF.

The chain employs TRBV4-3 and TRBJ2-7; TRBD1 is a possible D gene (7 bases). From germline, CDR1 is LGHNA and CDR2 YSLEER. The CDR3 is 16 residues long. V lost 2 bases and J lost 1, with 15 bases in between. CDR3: CASSQLYSGGSYEQYF. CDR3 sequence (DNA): TGCGCCAGCAGCCAATTATATTCAGGGGGGTCCTACGAGCAGTACTTC.

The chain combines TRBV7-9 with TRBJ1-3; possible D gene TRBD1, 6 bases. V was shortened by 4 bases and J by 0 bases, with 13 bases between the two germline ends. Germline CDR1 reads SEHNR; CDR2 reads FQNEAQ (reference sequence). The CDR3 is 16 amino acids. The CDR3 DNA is TGTGCCAGCAGCTCGTCGGGGGCTAGCTCTGGAAACACCATATATTTT. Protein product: CASSSSGASSGNTIYF.

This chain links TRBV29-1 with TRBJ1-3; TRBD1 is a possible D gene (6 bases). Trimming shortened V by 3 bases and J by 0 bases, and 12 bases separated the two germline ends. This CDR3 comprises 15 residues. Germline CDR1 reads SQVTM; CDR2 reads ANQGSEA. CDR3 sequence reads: CSVEKDSLSGNTIYF. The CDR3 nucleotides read TGCAGCGTTGAGAAGGACAGCCTCTCTGGAAACACCATATATTTT.

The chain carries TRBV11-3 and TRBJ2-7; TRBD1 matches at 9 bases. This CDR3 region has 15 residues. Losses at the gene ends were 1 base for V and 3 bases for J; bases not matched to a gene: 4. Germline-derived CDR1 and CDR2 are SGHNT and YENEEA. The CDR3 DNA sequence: TGTGCCAGCAGCTTAGGGACAGGGGTTCACTACGAGCAGTACTTC. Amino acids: CASSLGTGVHYEQYF. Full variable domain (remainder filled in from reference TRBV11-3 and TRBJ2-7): EAGVVQSPRYKIIEKKQPVAFWCNPISGHNTLYWYLQNLGQGPELLIRYENEEAVDDSQLPKDRFSAERLKGVDSTLKIQPAELGDSAVYLCASSLGTGVHYEQYFGPGTRLTVT.

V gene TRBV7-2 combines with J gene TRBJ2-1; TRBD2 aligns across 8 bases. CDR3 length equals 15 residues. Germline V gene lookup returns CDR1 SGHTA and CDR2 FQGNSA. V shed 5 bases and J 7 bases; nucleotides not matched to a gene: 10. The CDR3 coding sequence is TGTGCCAGCAGCCGTAGCGGGATTATGGGAAATGAGCAGTTCTTC. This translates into CASSRSGIMGNEQFF.